In this sample, the clone carrying this T cell receptor (beta chain) turned up many times. The germline V gene encodes CDR1 MNHEY and CDR2 SVGEGT. This CDR3 comprises 13 residues. With 6 bases clipped from V and 6 bases from J, the junction kept 7 bases outside the gene matches. These data come from a study of T cells in Graves' hyperthyroidism and ophthalmopathy. RNA transcripts provided the source from which TCR beta CDR3 regions were amplified. When the TCR CDR3 underwent first-round RT-PCR, the HTBI primer set was used. MiXCR, applied by TCRdb to the multiplex PCR reads, yields one record per CDR3 protein. The sample records fewer than 800,000 distinct CDR3 sequences, about a sixth being singletons.

The chain combines TRBV6-2 or TRBV6-3 with TRBJ1-1; 7 nucleotides align to TRBD1. This receptor was obtained from a man aged 18 to 30 with Graves' hyperthyroidism. Material: blood. The CDR3 reads CASRKTGKAEAFF. The CDR3 DNA reads TGTGCCAGCAGAAAGACAGGGAAGGCTGAAGCTTTCTTT.